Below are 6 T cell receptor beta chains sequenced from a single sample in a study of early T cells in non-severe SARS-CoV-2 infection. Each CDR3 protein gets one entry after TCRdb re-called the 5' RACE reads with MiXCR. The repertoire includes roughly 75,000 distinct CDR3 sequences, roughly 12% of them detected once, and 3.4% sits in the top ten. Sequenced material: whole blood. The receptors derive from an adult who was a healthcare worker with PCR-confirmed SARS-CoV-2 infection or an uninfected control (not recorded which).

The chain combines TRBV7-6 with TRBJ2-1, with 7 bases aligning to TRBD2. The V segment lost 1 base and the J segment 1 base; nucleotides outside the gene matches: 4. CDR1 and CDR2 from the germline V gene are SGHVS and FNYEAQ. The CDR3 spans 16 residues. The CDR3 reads CASSLGASGSYNEQFF. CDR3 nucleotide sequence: TGTGCCAGCAGCTTAGGGGCTAGCGGATCCTACAATGAGCAGTTCTTC.

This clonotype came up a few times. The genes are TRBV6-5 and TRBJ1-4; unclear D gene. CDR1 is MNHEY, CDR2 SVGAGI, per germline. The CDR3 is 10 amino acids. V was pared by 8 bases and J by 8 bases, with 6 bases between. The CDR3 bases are TGTGCCAGCCATGGAGAAAAACTGTTTTTT. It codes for CASHGEKLFF.

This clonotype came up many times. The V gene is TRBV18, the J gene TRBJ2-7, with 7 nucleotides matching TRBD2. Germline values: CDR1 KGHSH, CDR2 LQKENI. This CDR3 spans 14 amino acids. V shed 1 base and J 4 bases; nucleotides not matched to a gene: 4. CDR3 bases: TGTGCCAGCTCACCACAACGCGGGGGTTACGAGCAGTACTTC. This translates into CASSPQRGGYEQYF. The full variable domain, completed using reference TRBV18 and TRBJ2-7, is NAGVMQNPRHLVRRRGQEARLRCSPMKGHSHVYWYRQLPEEGLKFMVYLQKENIIDESGMPKERFSAEFPKEGPSILRIQQVVRGDSAAYFCASSPQRGGYEQYFGPGTRLTVT.

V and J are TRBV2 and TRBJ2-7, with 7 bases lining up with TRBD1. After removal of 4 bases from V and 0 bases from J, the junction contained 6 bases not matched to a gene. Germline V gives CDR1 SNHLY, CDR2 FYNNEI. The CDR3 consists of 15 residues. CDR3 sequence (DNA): TGTGCCAGCAGTGTCGGGACAGTAACCTCCTACGAGCAGTACTTC. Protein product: CASSVGTVTSYEQYF.

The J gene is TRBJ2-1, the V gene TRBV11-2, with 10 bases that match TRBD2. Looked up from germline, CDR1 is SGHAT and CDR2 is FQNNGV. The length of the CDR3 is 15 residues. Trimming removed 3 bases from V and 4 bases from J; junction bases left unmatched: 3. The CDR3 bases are TGTGCCAGCAGCTTCAGGACTAGCGGTTACAATGAGCAGTTCTTC. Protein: CASSFRTSGYNEQFF.

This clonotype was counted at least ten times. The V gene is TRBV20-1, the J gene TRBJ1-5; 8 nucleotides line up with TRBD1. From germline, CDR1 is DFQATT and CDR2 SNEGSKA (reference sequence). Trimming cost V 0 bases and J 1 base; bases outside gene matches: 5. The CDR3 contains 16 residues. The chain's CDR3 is CSARDWGQASNQPQHF. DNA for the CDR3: TGCAGTGCTAGAGACTGGGGACAGGCAAGCAATCAGCCCCAGCATTTT.